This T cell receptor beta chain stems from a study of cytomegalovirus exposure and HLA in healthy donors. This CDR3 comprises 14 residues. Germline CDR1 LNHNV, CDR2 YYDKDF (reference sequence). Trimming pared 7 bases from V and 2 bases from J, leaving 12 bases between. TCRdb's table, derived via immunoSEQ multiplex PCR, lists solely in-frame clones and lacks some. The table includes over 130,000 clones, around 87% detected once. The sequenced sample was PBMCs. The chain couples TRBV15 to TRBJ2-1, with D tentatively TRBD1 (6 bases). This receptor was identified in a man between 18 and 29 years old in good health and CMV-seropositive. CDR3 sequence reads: CATTPTGTYNEQFF. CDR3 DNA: TGTGCCACCACCCCTACAGGGACCTACAATGAGCAGTTCTTC.